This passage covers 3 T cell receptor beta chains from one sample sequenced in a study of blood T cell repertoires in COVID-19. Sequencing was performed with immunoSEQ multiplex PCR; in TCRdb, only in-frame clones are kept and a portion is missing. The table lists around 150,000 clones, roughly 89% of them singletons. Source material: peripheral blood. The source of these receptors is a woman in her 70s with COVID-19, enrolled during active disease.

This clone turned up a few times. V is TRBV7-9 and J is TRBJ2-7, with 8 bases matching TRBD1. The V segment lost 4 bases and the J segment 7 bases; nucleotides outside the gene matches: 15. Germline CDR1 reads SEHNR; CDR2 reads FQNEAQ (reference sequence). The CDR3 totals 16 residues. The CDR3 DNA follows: TGTGCCAGCAGCTCAGGGGCTCGGCAGGGGGCGGAGGAGCAGTACTTC. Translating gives CASSSGARQGAEEQYF.

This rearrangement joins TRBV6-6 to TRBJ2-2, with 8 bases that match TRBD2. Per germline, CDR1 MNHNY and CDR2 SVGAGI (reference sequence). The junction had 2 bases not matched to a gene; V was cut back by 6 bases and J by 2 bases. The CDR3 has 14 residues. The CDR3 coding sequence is TGTGCCAGCAGAACTAGCGGTAACACCGGGGAGCTGTTTTTT. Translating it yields CASRTSGNTGELFF.

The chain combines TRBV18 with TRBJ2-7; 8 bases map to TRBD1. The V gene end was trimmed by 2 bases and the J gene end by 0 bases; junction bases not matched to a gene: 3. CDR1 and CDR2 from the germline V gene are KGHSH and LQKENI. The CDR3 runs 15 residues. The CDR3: CASSPNRGSSYEQYF. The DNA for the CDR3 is TGTGCCAGCTCACCAAACAGGGGGAGCTCCTACGAGCAGTACTTC.